The 32 T cell receptor beta chains presented below share a single source sample, sequenced in a study of cytomegalovirus exposure and HLA in healthy donors. The PCR had 60 Vbeta and 13 Jbeta primers. TCRdb's copy holds only in-frame clones and misses some; the assay was immunoSEQ multiplex PCR. The table shows some 200,000 clones, with roughly 84% occurring only once. What was sequenced was PBMCs. These receptors originate from a girl between 10 and 17 years old in good health and CMV-seronegative.

The genes are TRBV1 and TRBJ1-5; the D call in the table, TRBD1, was not verified against the DNA. TRBV1 is a pseudogene locus. There are 21 residues in the CDR3. The CDR3 nucleotides read TGCACCAGCAGCCAAGACCCGGGGCCGGACAGGAGAATATGTCGACGTCAGCCCCAGCATTTT. Amino acid sequence: CTSSQDPGPDRRICRRQPQHF.

This clone was observed a handful of times. The chain is built from TRBV19 and TRBJ2-7; 7 bases agree with TRBD2. From germline, CDR1 is LNHDA and CDR2 SQIVND (reference sequence). CDR3 length: 16 residues. With 3 bases clipped from V and 1 base from J, the junction kept 9 bases outside the gene matches. The CDR3 DNA sequence: TGTGCCAGTAGTATCATCCCTAGCGGTTCATCCTACGAGCAGTACTTC. It specifies CASSIIPSGSSYEQYF.

This chain links TRBV28 with TRBJ1-2, with a tentative D call TRBD1 (5 bases). Germline V gene sequence: CDR1 MDHEN, CDR2 SYDVKM. The CDR3 sequence is 13 residues long. V was shortened by 10 bases and J by 2 bases, with 14 bases between the two germline ends. The CDR3 protein is CAIHSRTNYGYTF. CDR3 DNA sequence: TGTGCCATCCACTCCCGGACAAACTATGGCTACACCTTC.

This sequence joins TRBV30 and TRBJ1-2, with D perhaps TRBD1 (5 bases). Trimming shortened V by 5 bases and J by 4 bases, and 17 bases separated the two germline ends. The germline gives CDR1 GTSNPN, CDR2 SVGIG (reference sequence). This CDR3 comprises 14 residues. CDR3: CAWENRGSFYGYTF. The CDR3 region has the DNA TGTGCCTGGGAAAACCGGGGGTCGTTCTATGGCTACACCTTC. The full variable domain, in which reference TRBV30 and TRBJ1-2 provide the parts outside the CDR3, is SQTIHQWPATLVQPVGSPLSLECTVEGTSNPNLYWYRQAAGRGLQLLFYSVGIGQISSEVPQNLSASRPQDRQFILSSKKLLLSDSGFYLCAWENRGSFYGYTFGSGTRLTVV.

This chain's CDR3 is CASSYSGAGYTF. CDR3 DNA sequence: TGTGCCAGCAGTTATAGCGGGGCTGGCTACACCTTC. The rearrangement joins TRBV6-6 to TRBJ1-2; TRBD1 is a possible D gene (5 bases). V lost 3 bases and J 7 bases, leaving 9 bases between the germline ends. The CDR3 is 12 amino acids. Germline loops: CDR1 MNHNY, CDR2 SVGAGI (reference sequence).

This clone has a handful of counts. The chain combines TRBV9 with TRBJ1-1, with TRBD1 as a possible D gene (5 bases). Germline CDR1 reads SGDLS; CDR2 reads YYNGEE. V was cut by 3 bases and J by 0 bases, with 9 bases left in between. CDR3 length equals 14 residues. CDR3 sequence reads: CASSARQLNTEAFF. The CDR3 DNA reads TGTGCCAGCAGCGCCCGACAGTTGAACACTGAAGCTTTCTTT.

This chain joins TRBV27 and TRBJ1-5; 11 bases match TRBD1. V trimming: 6 bases; J trimming: 6 bases; junction bases outside the gene matches: 4. This CDR3 region has 14 residues. CDR1 MNHEY and CDR2 SMNVEV come from the germline V gene (reference sequence). The CDR3 bases are TGTGCCAGCAGCCCGGGACAGGGGGGTCAGCCCCAGCATTTT. Translated: CASSPGQGGQPQHF.

There are a few counts of this clone. This chain links TRBV4-2 with TRBJ1-1; TRBD1 aligns across 8 bases. Germline V gene lookup returns CDR1 LGHNA and CDR2 YNFKEQ. Germline trimming cut 2 bases from V and 7 bases from J; bases unmatched to any gene: 9. The CDR3 covers 15 residues. In DNA, the CDR3 is TGTGCCAGCAGCCAACCAGGGGGCCAGGCGGATGAAGCTTTCTTT. Amino acid sequence: CASSQPGGQADEAFF.

This clone was counted a single time. CDR3 protein: CASSYSGTDTYEQYF. CDR3 DNA sequence: TGTGCCAGCAGTTACTCGGGGACAGACACCTACGAGCAGTACTTC. The chain recombines TRBV6-5 with TRBJ2-7; TRBD1 agrees at 7 bases. Germline V gene lookup returns CDR1 MNHEY and CDR2 SVGAGI. Losses at the gene ends were 0 bases for V and 2 bases for J; bases not matched to a gene: 4. The CDR3 is 15 amino acids.

This clone came up a few times. The chain carries TRBV10-3 and TRBJ1-6; 9 bases map to TRBD1. The CDR3 contains 14 residues. With V trimmed by 10 bases and J by 8 bases, 9 bases remained unmatched. Germline CDR1 reads ENHRY; CDR2 reads SYGVKD. The CDR3 sequence is CATRTGQGYSPLHF. Written as DNA, the CDR3 is TGTGCCACACGAACGGGACAGGGCTATTCACCCCTCCACTTT.

V is TRBV15 and J is TRBJ2-2, with D perhaps TRBD1 (5 bases). Trimming cost V 0 bases and J 2 bases, with 10 bases left between them. The CDR3 length is 16 residues. Germline V lookup: CDR1 LNHNV, CDR2 YYDKDF (reference sequence). The CDR3: CATSREETANTGELFF. CDR3 DNA sequence: TGTGCCACCAGCAGAGAGGAGACAGCAAACACCGGGGAGCTGTTTTTT.

This chain joins TRBV5-4 and TRBJ2-2; D possibly corresponds to TRBD1 (6 bases). This CDR3 is built from 16 residues. CDR1 is SGHNT and CDR2 is YYREEE in the germline V gene (reference sequence). The V end was cut by 2 bases, the J end by 0 bases, with 11 bases between. CDR3 nucleotides: TGTGCCAGCAGCTTCGGACAGACCGCGAACACCGGGGAGCTGTTTTTT. Its protein product is CASSFGQTANTGELFF.

The rearrangement uses TRBV21-1 and TRBJ2-5; TRBD2 is the table's D call, not checked against the DNA. The DNA end is a closer match to TRBJ2-7, so the J assignment may be wrong. TRBV21-1 is a known pseudogene. This CDR3 is built from 15 residues. The CDR3 region has the DNA TGTGCCACCATGGCAGGACGACGCTACGACTACGAGCAGTACTTC. It is translated as CATMAGRRYDYEQYF.

The chain carries TRBV21-1 and TRBJ1-5. TRBV21-1 is a recognized pseudogene. The CDR3 runs 16 residues. This CDR3 is CASSKRPGNGDQPQHF. Here the CDR3 DNA reads TGTGCCAGCAGCAAGAGACCGGGAAATGGAGATCAGCCCCAGCATTTT.

This chain links TRBV27 with TRBJ2-3; TRBD1 might be the D (5 bases). Germline values: CDR1 MNHEY, CDR2 SMNVEV (reference sequence). Trimming stripped 3 bases from V and 6 bases from J, with 16 bases between. The CDR3 length is 15 residues. CDR3 amino acids: CASSLWQGNFDTQYF. The CDR3 nucleotides read TGTGCCAGCAGTTTGTGGCAGGGAAATTTCGATACGCAGTATTTT.

The gene calls are TRBV7-2 and TRBJ2-7; no definite D call. The CDR3 has 15 residues. CDR1 and CDR2 (germline): SGHTA, FQGNSA. V lost 3 bases and J lost 2, with 14 bases in between. The CDR3 spells CASSFSPYSTYEQYF. The CDR3 nucleotides read TGTGCCAGCAGCTTCTCCCCCTATTCTACCTACGAGCAGTACTTC.

This chain connects TRBV25-1 to TRBJ1-2, with TRBD1 matching 9 bases. V trimming: 8 bases; J trimming: 3 bases; junction bases outside the gene matches: 7. The CDR3 spans 14 residues. Germline lookup yields CDR1 MGHDK and CDR2 SYGVNS. The DNA for the CDR3 is TGTGCCAGCCAAGGGACAGGGCGCCACTATGGCTACACCTTC. Translated, it gives CASQGTGRHYGYTF.

This clone was picked up one time. The V call is TRBV19, the J call TRBJ1-1, with 11 bases lining up with TRBD1. V shed 7 bases and J 11 bases; nucleotides not matched to a gene: 12. Germline V gene lookup returns CDR1 LNHDA and CDR2 SQIVND (reference sequence). The CDR3 totals 14 residues. The CDR3 region has the DNA TGTGCCAGTACAGAAAGGACAGGGGGCTTTGCGGCTTTCTTT. This encodes CASTERTGGFAAFF.

The DNA for the CDR3 is TGCGCCAGCAGCTTGGAGTATACGCAGGGTGGCTACACCTTC. Its protein product is CASSLEYTQGGYTF. The genes are TRBV5-1 and TRBJ1-2, with D possibly TRBD1 on 5 matching bases. The CDR3 is 14 residues long. The V gene's germline CDR1 is SGHRS and CDR2 YFSETQ. Deletions cut 0 bases from V and 7 bases from J, with 13 bases between. The variable domain in full, completed from reference TRBV5-1 and TRBJ1-2, reads KAGVTQTPRYLIKTRGQQVTLSCSPISGHRSVSWYQQTPGQGLQFLFEYFSETQRNKGNFPGRFSGRQFSNSRSEMNVSTLELGDSALYLCASSLEYTQGGYTFGSGTRLTVV.

V gene TRBV5-5 combines with J gene TRBJ1-1; unclear D gene. The CDR3 covers 18 residues. Trimming shortened V by 1 base and J by 2 bases, and 21 bases separated the two germline ends. The germline gives CDR1 SGHKS, CDR2 YYEKEE (reference sequence). CDR3 DNA sequence: TGTGCCAGCAGCTTGAGGAATGTCGGGGTTGCGGGTAACACTGAAGCTTTCTTT. It is translated as CASSLRNVGVAGNTEAFF.

The genes are TRBV2 and TRBJ2-1; TRBD1 agrees at 8 bases. This CDR3 is built from 16 residues. Per the germline V gene, CDR1 is SNHLY and CDR2 is FYNNEI. The V segment lost 6 bases and the J segment 1 base; nucleotides outside the gene matches: 8. The CDR3 here is CASRPAQGESYNEQFF. The CDR3 DNA follows: TGTGCCAGCAGGCCGGCACAGGGGGAGTCCTACAATGAGCAGTTCTTC.

The chain links TRBV20-1 to TRBJ2-1; possibly TRBD1 for D (6 bases). The CDR3 extends over 11 amino acids. Germline loops: CDR1 DFQATT, CDR2 SNEGSKA (reference sequence). V dropped 6 bases and J dropped 9 bases, with 12 bases sitting between them. The CDR3 DNA follows: TGCAGTGCACCCCTAGGGGGTGAGCAGTTCTTC. It is translated as CSAPLGGEQFF.

This chain joins TRBV7-3 and TRBJ1-1; TRBD1 might be the D (5 bases). Trimming stripped 3 bases from V and 1 base from J, with 6 bases between. There are 13 residues in the CDR3. From germline, CDR1 is SGHTA and CDR2 FQGTGA. This CDR3 reads CASSFQGNTEAFF. CDR3 sequence (DNA): TGTGCCAGCAGCTTCCAGGGGAACACTGAAGCTTTCTTT. Variable domain in full (rest from reference TRBV7-3 and TRBJ1-1): GAGVSQTPSNKVTEKGKYVELRCDPISGHTALYWYRQSLGQGPEFLIYFQGTGAADDSGLPNDRFFAVRPEGSVSTLKIQRTERGDSAVYLCASSFQGNTEAFFGQGTRLTVV.

This clone was counted only a few times. The V and J genes are TRBV4-1 and TRBJ2-1, with 7 bases identical to TRBD2. This CDR3 spans 16 amino acids. CDR1 and CDR2 from the germline V gene are MGHRA and YSYEKL. V lost 4 bases to trimming and J lost 8 bases; unmatched junction nucleotides: 14. The CDR3 spells CASSPPAGGSLYEQFF. The DNA of the CDR3 is TGCGCCAGCAGCCCCCCGGCGGGCGGGAGTTTGTATGAGCAGTTCTTC.

V usage is TRBV6-1 and J usage is TRBJ2-3; 10 bases are shared with TRBD1. The CDR3 loop spans 15 amino acids. Losses at the gene ends were 6 bases for V and 2 bases for J; bases not matched to a gene: 5. Germline values: CDR1 MNHNS, CDR2 SASEGT. CDR3 amino acids: CASRPGTGATDTQYF. In DNA, the CDR3 is TGTGCCAGCAGGCCAGGGACAGGGGCCACAGATACGCAGTATTTT.

V usage is TRBV30 and J usage is TRBJ2-7; 7 bases align to TRBD1. J was trimmed by 4 bases and V by 1 base; bases with no gene match: 13. The CDR3 consists of 16 residues. CDR1 GTSNPN and CDR2 SVGIG come from the germline V gene (reference sequence). CDR3: CAWSGTGTVTRYEQYF. The CDR3 DNA sequence: TGTGCCTGGAGTGGAACAGGGACAGTTACCCGTTACGAGCAGTACTTC.

V gene TRBV7-3 combines with J gene TRBJ2-1, with 7 bases matching TRBD1. This CDR3 is 15 amino acids long. The V and J ends lost 5 bases and 1 base, in that order; junction bases with no gene match: 5. Per the germline V gene, CDR1 is SGHTA and CDR2 is FQGTGA. The chain's CDR3 is CASSPGRGSYNEQFF. In nucleotides, the CDR3 is TGTGCCAGCAGCCCGGGCAGGGGGTCCTACAATGAGCAGTTCTTC.

V usage is TRBV5-1 and J usage is TRBJ2-1, with a weak D call TRBD1 (5 bases). This CDR3 region has 15 residues. Germline V gene data show CDR1 as SGHRS and CDR2 as YFSETQ. Trimming removed 1 base from V and 0 bases from J, with 8 bases in between. The CDR3 sequence is CASSLYQGSYNEQFF. CDR3 nucleotides: TGCGCCAGCAGCTTGTACCAGGGCTCCTACAATGAGCAGTTCTTC.

This clone was counted only a few times. The chain carries TRBV30 and TRBJ1-1; D uncertain. The CDR3 is 14 amino acids. Germline CDR1 and CDR2: GTSNPN and SVGIG (reference sequence). The CDR3 is CAERAIHDGTEAFF. CDR3 DNA sequence: TGTGCAGAGAGGGCCATCCACGATGGGACTGAAGCTTTCTTT.

Of note for this clone: Other DNA sequences within the sample encode an identical CDR3. The rearrangement uses TRBV5-1 and TRBJ1-2; no clear D gene. The CDR3 spans 14 residues. Deletions cut 0 bases from V and 0 bases from J, with 6 bases between. CDR1 is SGHRS and CDR2 is YFSETQ in the germline V gene. CDR3 region: CASSLGGANYGYTF. Written as DNA, the CDR3 is TGCGCCAGCAGCTTGGGTGGAGCTAACTATGGCTACACCTTC.

The genes are TRBV7-3 and TRBJ2-1; TRBD2 aligns across 10 bases. V lost 1 base to trimming and J lost 0 bases; unmatched junction nucleotides: 15. This CDR3 comprises 21 residues. Germline V gene lookup returns CDR1 SGHTA and CDR2 FQGTGA. The CDR3 is CASSLMSGLASTKSSYNEQFF. The DNA for the CDR3 is TGTGCCAGCAGCTTAATGTCGGGACTAGCGTCAACCAAAAGCTCCTACAATGAGCAGTTCTTC.

This clone was seen more than once but under ten times. The chain combines TRBV29-1 with TRBJ1-5, with 8 bases that match TRBD1. This CDR3 has 13 amino acids. Germline values: CDR1 SQVTM, CDR2 ANQGSEA. Trimming removed 6 bases from V and 4 bases from J; junction bases left unmatched: 5. In DNA, the CDR3 is TGCAGCGTCCGCGGACAGGGAAATCAGCCCCAGCATTTT. Encoded protein: CSVRGQGNQPQHF.